Shown below are 4 T cell receptor beta chains from a single sample sequenced in a study of regulatory T cells in long-lasting Graves disease. Described time point: newly diagnosed GD, antithyroid drugs for less than 3 months. Extracted PBMC RNA gave rise to the TCR library. Researchers made TCR beta libraries by using iRepertoire HTBI primers and running Arm-PCR on CDR3 regions. TCRdb passed the multiplex PCR reads through MiXCR, listing each CDR3 protein once. The table includes some 250,000 distinct CDR3 sequences, roughly 18% detected once. The sequenced sample was peripheral blood mononuclear cells (PBMCs), obtained at new diagnosis, from a patient treated with antithyroid drugs. These receptors all stem from a female donor with Graves disease.

Comments on this clonotype: A read error may explain this, as a much larger clone is one base away. The chain joins TRBV10-2 to TRBJ1-1, with unresolved D. Trimming left V 3 bases short and J 1 base short, with 18 bases between. This CDR3 comprises 17 residues. Germline assignment: CDR1 WSHSY and CDR2 SAAADI. In DNA form, the CDR3 reads TGCGCCAGCAGTGACGTTCGGGAGCTACGGGGGAACACTGAAGCTTTCTTT. Translated: CASSDVRELRGNTEAFF.

The chain links TRBV15 to TRBJ2-7; D unclear. CDR1 LNHNV and CDR2 YYDKDF come from the germline V gene (reference sequence). Trimming took 0 bases from V and 0 from J, leaving 12 bases between them. The CDR3 extends over 16 amino acids. The CDR3 nucleotides read TGTGCCACCAGCAGAGAACCTACGGGCTTCTCCTACGAGCAGTACTTC. This gives the protein CATSREPTGFSYEQYF.

V gene TRBV2 combines with J gene TRBJ2-5, with D uncertain. The CDR3 is 11 amino acids. CDR1 and CDR2 (germline): SNHLY, FYNNEI. V lost 8 bases and J 2 bases, leaving 6 bases between the germline ends. For the CDR3, the DNA is TGTGCCAGCGGGCTGCAAGAGACCCAGTACTTC. Encoded protein: CASGLQETQYF.

As regards this clonotype: A far larger clone is only one base removed, so a read error is likely. The chain links TRBV27 to TRBJ2-5; 9 bases align to TRBD1. CDR3 length: 15 amino acids. The germline V gene encodes CDR1 MNHEY and CDR2 SMNVEV (reference sequence). Unmatched junction bases numbered 7, after V lost 5 bases and J lost 3 bases. The chain's CDR3 is CASSELDRGEETQYF. In DNA, the CDR3 is TGTGCCAGCAGTGAATTGGACAGGGGCGAAGAGACCCAGTACTTC.